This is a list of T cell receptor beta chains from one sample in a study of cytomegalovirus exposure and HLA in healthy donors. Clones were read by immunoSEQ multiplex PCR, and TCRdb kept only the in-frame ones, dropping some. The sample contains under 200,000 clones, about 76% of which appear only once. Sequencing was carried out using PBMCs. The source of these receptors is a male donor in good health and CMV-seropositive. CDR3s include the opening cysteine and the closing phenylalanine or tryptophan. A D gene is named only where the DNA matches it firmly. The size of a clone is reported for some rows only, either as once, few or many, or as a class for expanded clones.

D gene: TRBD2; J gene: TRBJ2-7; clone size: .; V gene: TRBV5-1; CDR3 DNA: TGCGCCAGCAGCGAGACGGGGGGGCCCTACGAGCAGTACTTC; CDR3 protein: CASSETGGPYEQYF
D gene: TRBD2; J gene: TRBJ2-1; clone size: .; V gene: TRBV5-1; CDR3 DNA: TGCGCCAGCAGCTTGGTGGGGACTAGCGGGGGGAATGAGCAGTTCTTC; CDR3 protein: CASSLVGTSGGNEQFF
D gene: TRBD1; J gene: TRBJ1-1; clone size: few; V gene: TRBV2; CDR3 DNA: TGTGCCAGCAGTGGGACGGGACAGACGAACACTGAAGCTTTCTTT; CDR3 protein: CASSGTGQTNTEAFF
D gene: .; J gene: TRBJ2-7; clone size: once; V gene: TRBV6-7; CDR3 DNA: TGTGCCAGCAGTTACGGGTTCCACATAATAAGGTTGACATCCTACGAGCAGTACTTC; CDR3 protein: CASSYGFHIIRLTSYEQYF
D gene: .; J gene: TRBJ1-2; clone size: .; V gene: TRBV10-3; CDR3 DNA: TGTGCCATCAGTGAGCGGATAGGGGCCTATGGCTACACCTTC; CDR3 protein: CAISERIGAYGYTF
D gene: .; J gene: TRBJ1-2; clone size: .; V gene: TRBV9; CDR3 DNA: TGTGCCAGCAGCGCCCCGAGTACTGGCTACACCTTC; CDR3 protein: CASSAPSTGYTF
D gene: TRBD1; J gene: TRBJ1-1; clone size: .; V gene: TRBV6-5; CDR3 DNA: TGTGCCAGACCGGGACAGGGGTGGGAAAAAGCTTTCTTT; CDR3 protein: CARPGQGWEKAFF
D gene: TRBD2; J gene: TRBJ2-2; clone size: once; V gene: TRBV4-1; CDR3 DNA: TGCGCCAGCAGCCAAGATACCGAGCGGGGGGGCCGTGGCACCGGGGAGCTGTTTTTT; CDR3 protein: CASSQDTERGGRGTGELFF
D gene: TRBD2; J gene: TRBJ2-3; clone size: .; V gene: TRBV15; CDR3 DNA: TGTGCCACCAGCAGAGGACTAGCGGGGTTCGATACGCAGTATTTT; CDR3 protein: CATSRGLAGFDTQYF
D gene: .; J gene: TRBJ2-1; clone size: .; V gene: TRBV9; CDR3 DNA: TGTGCCAGCAGCCCCACGGGGGATATTTACAATGAGCAGTTCTTC; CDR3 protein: CASSPTGDIYNEQFF
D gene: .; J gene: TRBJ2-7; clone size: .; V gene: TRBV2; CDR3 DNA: TGTGCCAGCAGTGAAAGTCCGGTCTCCTACGAGCAGTACTTC; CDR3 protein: CASSESPVSYEQYF
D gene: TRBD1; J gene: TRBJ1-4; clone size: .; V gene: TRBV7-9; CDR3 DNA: TGTGCCAGCAGCTCAAAAGGGGGCGGGAACGAAAAACTGTTTTTT; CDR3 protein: CASSSKGGGNEKLFF
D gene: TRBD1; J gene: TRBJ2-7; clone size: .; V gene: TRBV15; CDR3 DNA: TGTGCCACCAGCAGAGGGGGGACAGGATCCCCCTACGAGCAGTACTTC; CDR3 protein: CATSRGGTGSPYEQYF
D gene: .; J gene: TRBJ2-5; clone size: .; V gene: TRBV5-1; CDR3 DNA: TGCGCCAGCAGCAACAAACCAGGGGCCGGTGAGACCCAGTACTTC; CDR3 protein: CASSNKPGAGETQYF
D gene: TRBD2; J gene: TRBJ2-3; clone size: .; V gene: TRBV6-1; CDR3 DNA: TGTGCCAGCAATGACGGGGGGGGCACAGATACGCAGTATTTT; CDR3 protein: CASNDGGGTDTQYF
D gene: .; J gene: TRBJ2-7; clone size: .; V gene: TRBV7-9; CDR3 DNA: TGTGCCAGCAGCCCCACCGTGGGCGCGGGGCCCTACGAGCAGTACTTC; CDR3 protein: CASSPTVGAGPYEQYF
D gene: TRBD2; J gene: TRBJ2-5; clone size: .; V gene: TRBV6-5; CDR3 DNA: TGTGCCAGCACTAAAAGCGGGGAGCAGACCCAGTACTTC; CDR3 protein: CASTKSGEQTQYF